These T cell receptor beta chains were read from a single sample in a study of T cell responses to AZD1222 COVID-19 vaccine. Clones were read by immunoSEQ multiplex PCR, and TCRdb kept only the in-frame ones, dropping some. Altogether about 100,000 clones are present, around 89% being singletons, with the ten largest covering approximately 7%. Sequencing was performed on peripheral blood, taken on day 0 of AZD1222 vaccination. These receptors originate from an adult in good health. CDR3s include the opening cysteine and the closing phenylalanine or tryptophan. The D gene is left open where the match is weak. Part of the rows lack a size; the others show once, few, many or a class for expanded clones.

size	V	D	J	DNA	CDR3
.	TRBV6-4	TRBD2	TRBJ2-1	TGTGCCAGCAGTGACGAACTAGCGGGAGGCTACAATGAGCAGTTCTTC	CASSDELAGGYNEQFF
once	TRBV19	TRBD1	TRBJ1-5	TGTGCCAGTAGGGGGGGACAGGGAGGCAATCAGCCCCAGCATTTT	CASRGGQGGNQPQHF
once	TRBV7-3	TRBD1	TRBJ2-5	TGTGCCAGCAGCCAGGGACAGTCGGCCCTGGAACAGCACTTC	CASSQGQSALEQHF
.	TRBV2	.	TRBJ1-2	TGTGCCAGCAGTGAAGCCAACACAGGGAACTATGGCTACACCTTC	CASSEANTGNYGYTF
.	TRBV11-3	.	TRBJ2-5	TGTGCCAGCAGCTTCGGGGGTCGGGAGACCCAGTACTTC	CASSFGGRETQYF
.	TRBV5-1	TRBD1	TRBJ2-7	TGCGCCAGCAGCACCGGGACAGGGTATGACGAGCAGTACTTC	CASSTGTGYDEQYF
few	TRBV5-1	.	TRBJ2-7	TGCGCCAGCAGCTTGGACGGACAGCCCTACGAGCAGTACTTC	CASSLDGQPYEQYF
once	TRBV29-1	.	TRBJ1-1	TGCAGCGTTGGTTTCGATGACCGGAGTTCGTCTGAAGCTTTCTTT	CSVGFDDRSSSEAFF
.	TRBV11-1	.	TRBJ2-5	TGTGCCACCGCGATTTCCGGGAGATACCAAGAGACCCAGTACTTC	CATAISGRYQETQYF
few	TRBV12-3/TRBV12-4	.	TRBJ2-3	TGTGCCAGCACCACGGAGGGGAGGCAGTATTTT	CASTTEGRQYF
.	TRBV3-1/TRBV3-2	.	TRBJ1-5	TGTGCCAGCAGCCAAGGTCTGTGGATGCCCCAGCATTTT	CASSQGLWMPQHF
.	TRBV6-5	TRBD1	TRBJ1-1	TGTGCCAGCAGAAGGCCCAACGGACAGGGGCCTGCTTTCTTT	CASRRPNGQGPAFF
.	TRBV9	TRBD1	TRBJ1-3	TGTGCCAGCAGCGCCCGGACAGGAGACTCTGGAAACACCATATATTTT	CASSARTGDSGNTIYF
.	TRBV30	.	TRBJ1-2	TGTGCCTGGAGCCGCCAGGCCGTCTATGGCTACACCTTC	CAWSRQAVYGYTF
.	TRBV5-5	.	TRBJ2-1	TGTGCCAGCAGCTTCGGAAGCGAGCAGTTCTTC	CASSFGSEQFF
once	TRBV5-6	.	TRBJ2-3	TGTGCCAGCAGCTTCAACGTTCTAAGCACAGATACGCAGTATTTT	CASSFNVLSTDTQYF
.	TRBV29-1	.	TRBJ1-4	TGCAGCGTTGATGGGGGCGCTCGAAATGAAAAACTGTTTTTT	CSVDGGARNEKLFF
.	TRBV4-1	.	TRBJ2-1	TGCGCCAGCAGCCAAGGTGGAGGGAGTAGACCTGAGCAGTTCTTC	CASSQGGGSRPEQFF
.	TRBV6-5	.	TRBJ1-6	TGTGCCAGCAGTTACTCCTCTGGCAATTCACCCCTCCACTTT	CASSYSSGNSPLHF
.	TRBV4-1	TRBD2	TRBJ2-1	TGCGCCAGCAGCCAAGACGGTAGTGGCAGCGGGGGGACCTACAATGAGCAGTTCTTC	CASSQDGSGSGGTYNEQFF
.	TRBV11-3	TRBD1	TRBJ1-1	TGTGCCAGCAGCGTGGACAGGGGGCCCCTCGAAGCTTTCTTT	CASSVDRGPLEAFF